The rows below give T cell receptor beta chains drawn from one sample of a study of T cells in tuberculosis. The table came from immunoSEQ multiplex PCR; TCRdb's copy has only in-frame clones and leaves some out. The sample contains tens of thousands of clones, nearly 95% of which appear only once. The material sequenced was PBMCs. Source of these receptors: a donor aged 10-29 years with latent tuberculosis or without tuberculosis infection. Both conserved end residues are part of each CDR3. D genes are given only for firm matches. Part of the rows lack a size; the others show once, few, many or a class for expanded clones.

TRBD1	TRBV5-1	-	TRBJ1-1	CASSYRGFSTEAFF	TGCGCCAGCAGCTACAGGGGGTTTTCCACTGAAGCTTTCTTT
-	TRBV5-1	-	TRBJ1-2	CASGSTTTNYGYTF	TGCGCCAGCGGGTCTACGACAACTAACTATGGCTACACCTTC
TRBD1	TRBV4-2	-	TRBJ1-2	CASSQEGGQPYQDGYTF	TGTGCCAGCAGCCAGGAGGGGGGACAGCCATATCAGGACGGCTACACCTTC
TRBD1	TRBV4-1	once	TRBJ1-5	CASSQEGTGGYGPQHF	TGCGCCAGCAGCCAAGAAGGTACAGGGGGCTATGGGCCCCAGCATTTT
TRBD1	TRBV15	-	TRBJ1-2	CATSSMNRGRGYTF	TGTGCCACCAGCAGTATGAACAGGGGGCGAGGCTACACCTTC
TRBD1	TRBV6-1	-	TRBJ2-7	CASSERTGAAYEQYF	TGTGCCAGCAGTGAAAGGACAGGGGCCGCCTACGAGCAGTACTTC
TRBD2	TRBV4-1	-	TRBJ2-7	CASSQVGGEQYF	TGCGCCAGCAGCCAAGTGGGGGGGGAGCAGTACTTC
TRBD2	TRBV29-1	-	TRBJ2-1	CSVDPSGGSEQFF	TGCAGCGTTGATCCTAGCGGGGGCTCTGAGCAGTTCTTC
-	TRBV7-6	-	TRBJ1-1	CASSTNPGGSEAFF	TGTGCCAGCAGCACTAACCCCGGCGGGAGTGAAGCTTTCTTT
-	TRBV12-5	-	TRBJ2-6	CASGLSRAGANVLTF	TGTGCTAGTGGTTTGTCCCGGGCTGGGGCCAACGTCCTGACTTTC
-	TRBV7-2	once	TRBJ2-2	CASSPLIAGELFF	TGTGCCAGCAGCCCCCTTATAGCCGGGGAGCTGTTTTTT
TRBD1	TRBV7-3	once	TRBJ1-2	CASSASGGAYGYTF	TGTGCCAGCAGCGCCTCAGGGGGCGCGTATGGCTACACCTTC
-	TRBV6-6	-	TRBJ1-2	CASSYSLGGAGGYTF	TGTGCCAGCAGTTACTCACTCGGGGGAGCGGGTGGCTACACCTTC
TRBD2	TRBV6-1	medium-sized	TRBJ2-3	CASNASGGADTQYF	TGTGCCAGCAACGCTAGCGGGGGTGCAGATACGCAGTATTTT
TRBD1	TRBV18	-	TRBJ1-1	CASSKDRAVTEAFF	TGTGCCAGCTCAAAAGACAGGGCGGTCACTGAAGCTTTCTTT
TRBD2	TRBV4-1	-	TRBJ2-2	CASSPRFGGAGELFF	TGCGCCAGCAGCCCACGTTTTGGGGGGGCCGGGGAGCTGTTTTTT
-	TRBV9	-	TRBJ1-2	CASRGSTGNGYGYTF	TGTGCCAGCAGGGGCAGCACAGGGAATGGCTATGGCTACACCTTC
-	TRBV6-5	-	TRBJ2-7	CASSYSSAGAYEQYF	TGTGCCAGCAGTTACTCGAGCGCAGGGGCCTACGAGCAGTACTTC
-	TRBV7-3	-	TRBJ2-1	CASSLLTDNEQFF	TGTGCCAGCAGCTTGCTGACAGACAATGAGCAGTTCTTC
-	TRBV6-1	-	TRBJ2-7	CASSPYYEQYF	TGTGCCAGCTCTCCGTACTACGAGCAGTACTTC
-	TRBV14	few	TRBJ2-7	CASSQVPFADTYEQYF	TGTGCCAGCAGCCAAGTCCCCTTTGCAGACACCTACGAGCAGTACTTC
-	TRBV30	once	TRBJ1-4	CAWRDRTNEKLFF	TGTGCCTGGAGAGACAGGACTAATGAAAAACTGTTTTTT
TRBD1	TRBV5-4	-	TRBJ1-1	CASSLGTGHSEAFF	TGTGCCAGCAGCTTGGGGACAGGGCATTCTGAAGCTTTCTTT